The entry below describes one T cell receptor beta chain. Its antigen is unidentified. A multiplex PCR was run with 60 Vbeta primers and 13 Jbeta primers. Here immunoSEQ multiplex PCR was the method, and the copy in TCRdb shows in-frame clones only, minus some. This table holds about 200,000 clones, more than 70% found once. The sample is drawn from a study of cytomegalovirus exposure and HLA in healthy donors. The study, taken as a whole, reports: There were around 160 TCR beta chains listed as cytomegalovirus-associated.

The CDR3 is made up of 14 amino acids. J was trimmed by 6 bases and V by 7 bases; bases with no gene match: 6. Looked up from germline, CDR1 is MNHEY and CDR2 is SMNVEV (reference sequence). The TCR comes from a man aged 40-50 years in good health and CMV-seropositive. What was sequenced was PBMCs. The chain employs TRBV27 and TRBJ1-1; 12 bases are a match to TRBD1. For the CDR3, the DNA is TGTGCCAGCAAAGACGGGACAGGGGGCTCTGAAGCTTTCTTT. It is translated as CASKDGTGGSEAFF.